This T cell receptor beta chain is from a study of blood T cells in healthy people across ages. The CDR3 is 15 amino acids. Per germline, CDR1 SGHAT and CDR2 FQDESV (reference sequence). V lost 1 base, J lost 3 bases, and 6 bases stayed unmatched. A sample-barcoded 5' primer and a J-beta primer mix were used in a second PCR of about 6 to 11 cycles. TCRdb recomputed calls from the 5' RACE reads with MiXCR, one row per CDR3 protein. The profile shows fewer than 750,000 distinct CDR3 sequences, 40% to 65% of them singletons. Sample: blood. V is TRBV11-1 and J is TRBJ2-7, with 7 bases aligning to TRBD1. This sequence originates from a woman of 80 years or more in good health. The CDR3 coding sequence is TGTGCCAGCAGCTTAGTAGTAGGACAGGACTACGAGCAGTACTTC. It codes for CASSLVVGQDYEQYF.